This TCR beta chain was found in a study of OX40 agonist ivuxolimab in advanced cancers. About the study as a whole: The costimulatory receptor OX40 (CD134) was targeted by ivuxolimab, a fully human IgG2 agonistic monoclonal antibody. Intravenous ivuxolimab was administered to patients every 2 weeks at six dose levels: 0.01, 0.1, 0.3, 1.5, 3 and 10 mg/kg. Of the roughly 51 patients in dose escalation, 19 had hepatocellular carcinoma, some 15 had melanoma, 9 had renal cell carcinoma and 9 had head and neck cancer. The dose-escalation cohort was approximately 83% male with a mean age of about 58 years, ranging from roughly 20 to 80. Patients were allowed to have had prior anti-PD-1, anti-PD-L1 or anti-CTLA-4 therapy, and approximately 40% of the dose-escalation patients had been treated with checkpoint inhibitors. Partial responses occurred in three dose-escalation patients: two with cutaneous melanoma and one with hepatocellular carcinoma. Peripheral TCRbeta sequencing was intended to test whether TCR sequence diversity was altered and clonal T-cell expansion was caused by ivuxolimab. The paper covers the monotherapy dose-escalation part of the phase I ivuxolimab trial, which included N ≈ 57 patients. The study at large found these results: In the 0.1-3.0 mg/kg groups, partial responders were among the patients with the lowest normalized peripheral clonal expansion, particularly in CD8+ T cells. After ivuxolimab, more expanded clones were found on average in CD8+ T cells than in CD4+ T cells. Which antigens the clonally expanded peripheral T cells were specific for was not determined. Low levels of normalized T-cell clonal expansion were also shown by some nonresponding patients. Clonal expansion of both CD4+ and CD8+ blood T cells was observed from baseline to week 6 at doses 0.1 to 3.0 mg/kg.

In regard to this clone: Its binding antigen is unknown. Base qualities are not provided; no much larger clone lies one nucleotide away.

Genomic DNA was extracted from sorted cells for sequencing of the TCRbeta CDR3 region. TCRbeta CDR3 regions were sequenced using the immunoSEQ Assay. In TCRdb, the immuneACCESS table is reduced to in-frame sequences with V and J assigned. These tables do not hold every clone; where another copy was compared, an unresolved V gene accounts for under half, and the others remain unexplained. This sample gives 65,000 to 80,000 clones in total; 90% of them show up just once. The leading ten clones occupy approximately 0.7% of the sample. The trial excluded patients who had a history of autoimmune disease or who were on systemic immunosuppression. Peripheral blood for TCR sequencing was collected from all dose cohorts at baseline, on cycle 4 day 1, and on cycle 7 day 1. The samples were drawn from a first-in-human, open-label, multicenter phase I dose-escalation trial of ivuxolimab. The trial enrolled adults with locally advanced or metastatic head and neck squamous cell, hepatocellular, melanoma or renal cell carcinoma. Before TCR sequencing, CD4+ T cells and CD8+ T cells from peripheral blood were sorted into separate populations.

From the cysteine through the phenylalanine, the CDR3 covers 13 amino acids. Only the CDR3 DNA stays, 39 bases, in frame from base 1. CDR1 and CDR2, looked up from the germline V gene (reference sequence), are LNHNV and YYDKDF. V is clipped by 5 bases and J by 4 bases, and the sequence between their germline boundaries is 12 bases long. This chain is built from TRBV15 and TRBJ2-7; TRBD1 is a possible D gene, resting on 6 matching bases. The material was CD4+ or CD8+ T cells sorted from blood, obtained in a trial of the OX40 agonist ivuxolimab. The origin of this receptor is an adult with an advanced solid tumor such as melanoma, head and neck, liver or kidney cancer. The CDR3 reads CATSSQTGYEQYF. The bases read TGTGCCACCAGCTCCCAAACAGGGTACGAGCAGTACTTC. The reference TRBV15 and TRBJ2-7 proteins fill in what lies around the CDR3, so the full variable domain reads DAMVIQNPRYQVTQFGKPVTLSCSQTLNHNVMYWYQQKSSQAPKLLFHYYDKDFNNEADTPDNFQSRRPNTSFCFLDIRSPGLGDTAMYLCATSSQTGYEQYFGPGTRLTVT.